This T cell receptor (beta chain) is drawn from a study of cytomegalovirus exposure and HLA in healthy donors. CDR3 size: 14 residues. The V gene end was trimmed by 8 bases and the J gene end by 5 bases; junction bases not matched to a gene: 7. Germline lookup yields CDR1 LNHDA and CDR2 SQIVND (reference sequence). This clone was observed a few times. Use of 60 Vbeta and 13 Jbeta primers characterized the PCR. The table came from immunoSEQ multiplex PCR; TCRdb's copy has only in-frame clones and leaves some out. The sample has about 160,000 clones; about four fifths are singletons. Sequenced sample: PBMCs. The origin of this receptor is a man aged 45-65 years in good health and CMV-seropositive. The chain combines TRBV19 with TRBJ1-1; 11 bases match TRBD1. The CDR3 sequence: CASFRTGGLTEAFF. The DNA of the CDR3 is TGTGCCAGTTTTCGGACAGGGGGCCTAACTGAAGCTTTCTTT.